A single sample is the source of the 9 T cell receptor beta chains below, sequenced in a study of cytomegalovirus exposure and HLA in healthy donors. In the PCR, 60 Vbeta and 13 Jbeta primers were used. Assay used: immunoSEQ multiplex PCR; TCRdb lists only in-frame clones, some missing. The data show approximately 160,000 clones, over 70% seen once. The sequenced sample consisted of PBMCs. These receptors all stem from a woman in her forties or fifties in good health and CMV-seropositive.

V gene TRBV7-9 combines with J gene TRBJ2-7, with unresolved D. Trimming left V 4 bases short and J 2 bases short, with 3 bases between. CDR3 size: 11 residues. Germline V gene sequence: CDR1 SEHNR, CDR2 FQNEAQ (reference sequence). DNA for the CDR3: TGTGCCAGCAGCTCAGCCTACGAGCAGTACTTC. The encoded protein is CASSSAYEQYF.

The chain is built from TRBV10-3 and TRBJ1-2, with D unclear. V lost 1 base to trimming and J lost 4 bases, with 10 bases between them. The length of the CDR3 is 14 residues. CDR1 ENHRY and CDR2 SYGVKD come from the germline V gene. CDR3: CAISELSLVYGYTF. The CDR3 nucleotides are TGTGCCATCAGTGAGTTGAGCCTGGTCTATGGCTACACCTTC.

The V gene is TRBV10-3, the J gene TRBJ2-5; 8 bases are shared with TRBD1. The DNA end favors TRBJ2-7, so the J call may be wrong. The CDR3 has 16 residues. CDR1 and CDR2 (germline): ENHRY, SYGVKD. The CDR3 DNA follows: TGTGCCATCAGTGAGCCAAAAGACAGGGGCTCCTACGAGCAGTACTTC. Its translation is CAISEPKDRGSYEQYF.

Comment on this clone: Mismatch with germline at one junction end may stem from a read error. The rearrangement links TRBV7-7 to TRBJ2-1; D perhaps matches TRBD1 (6 bases). This CDR3 has 14 residues. Germline assignment: CDR1 SSHAT and CDR2 FNYEAQ (reference sequence). This CDR3 reads CASSRSQGYNEQFF. The CDR3 DNA reads as TGTGCTAGCAGCCGTTCACAGGGCTACAATGAGCAGTTCTTC.

The V and J genes are TRBV28 and TRBJ1-5; 7 positions agree with TRBD1. V lost 3 bases and J lost 4; bases outside the gene matches: 12. Germline loops: CDR1 MDHEN, CDR2 SYDVKM. CDR3 length equals 17 residues. The CDR3 reads CASSLGKGGRRNQPQHF. CDR3 coding DNA: TGTGCCAGCAGTTTGGGGAAAGGGGGCAGGAGAAATCAGCCCCAGCATTTT.

This chain joins TRBV9 and TRBJ2-5; the match to TRBD2 covers 9 bases. This CDR3 contains 15 residues. V lost 4 bases, J lost 4 bases, and 8 bases stayed unmatched. Germline-derived CDR1 and CDR2 are SGDLS and YYNGEE. The CDR3 DNA follows: TGTGCCAGCAGCTCATCTAGCGGGAACGGAGAGACCCAGTACTTC. This gives the protein CASSSSSGNGETQYF.

V and J are TRBV6-5 and TRBJ2-5, with a tentative D call TRBD1 (5 bases). The tail of the sequence fits TRBJ2-7 better, so the J call may be wrong. CDR3 length equals 14 residues. The germline V gene encodes CDR1 MNHEY and CDR2 SVGAGI. The CDR3 loop is CASSTQTVGYEQYF. The DNA of the CDR3 is TGTGCCAGCAGCACCCAGACAGTTGGGTACGAGCAGTACTTC.

The V and J genes are TRBV6-1 and TRBJ1-5; D not certain. The CDR3 length is 13 residues. Germline-derived CDR1 and CDR2 are MNHNS and SASEGT. V was pared by 1 base and J by 12 bases, with 13 bases between. This CDR3 is CASSEEQLRGQHF. CDR3 in DNA: TGTGCCAGCAGTGAAGAACAGCTGCGGGGCCAGCATTTT.

J is TRBJ2-7 and V is TRBV5-5; 7 bases map to TRBD1. This CDR3 has 13 amino acids. J gave up 3 bases and V 4 bases, and 4 bases lay outside the gene matches. Per the germline V gene, CDR1 is SGHKS and CDR2 is YYEKEE (reference sequence). The CDR3 spells CASSVRTGYEQYF. In DNA form, the CDR3 reads TGTGCCAGCAGCGTTAGGACAGGCTACGAGCAGTACTTC. Using reference TRBV5-5 and TRBJ2-7 for the parts outside the CDR3, the full variable domain is DAGVTQSPTHLIKTRGQQVTLRCSPISGHKSVSWYQQVLGQGPQFIFQYYEKEERGRGNFPDRFSARQFPNYSSELNVNALLLGDSALYLCASSVRTGYEQYFGPGTRLTVT.